At least ten counts were recorded for the clone carrying this T cell receptor beta chain. The antigen is not known. This record comes from a study of shared clonotypes between healthy human individuals. General observations from the study: It was observed that 5% to 6% of naive CD4 clonotypes were shared across several donors.

The table came from immunoSEQ multiplex PCR; TCRdb's copy has only in-frame clones and leaves some out. The sample carries 650,000 to 800,000 clones, 72% recorded once. Investigators divided CD4+ cells into CD45RA+ naive and CD45RA-negative memory subsets. This TCR was sampled from a woman aged 25 to 39 in good health. The sample consisted of memory CD4+ T cells sorted from blood. Described subset: CD45RA-negative fraction.

This CDR3 is CASSTVLAGSNEQFF. CDR3 DNA sequence: TGTGCCAGTAGTACCGTACTAGCTGGGTCCAATGAGCAGTTCTTC. The chain recombines TRBV19 with TRBJ2-1; D possibly corresponds to TRBD2 (6 bases). CDR1 and CDR2 from the germline V gene are LNHDA and SQIVND (reference sequence). The V gene lost 4 bases and the J gene lost 6 bases, with 16 bases spanning the gap. The CDR3 contains 15 residues.